The 19 T cell receptor beta chains below come from one sample, sequenced in a study of sequential checkpoint blockade in melanoma. Sequencing used immunoSEQ multiplex PCR; TCRdb keeps in-frame clones, though not all of them. The data show 35,000 to 40,000 clones, over 30% seen once. Treatment of the sample: randomized to nivolumab then ipilimumab (arm A) or the reverse (arm B). Specimen: tumor tissue (inferred from file names), collected from a patient given nivolumab and ipilimumab in sequence. Every receptor here comes from a human donor with melanoma.

V and J are TRBV18 and TRBJ2-1; 7 bases map to TRBD1. The CDR3 has 14 amino acids. Germline-derived CDR1 and CDR2 are KGHSH and LQKENI. The V gene end was trimmed by 3 bases and the J gene end by 6 bases; junction bases not matched to a gene: 5. In DNA form, the CDR3 reads TGTGCCAGCTCACCCCTGGGGACAGCCAATGAGCAGTTCTTC. It translates to CASSPLGTANEQFF.

This chain links TRBV19 with TRBJ2-2; D is unclear. The germline CDR1 and CDR2 sequences are LNHDA and SQIVND (reference sequence). The CDR3 sequence is 17 residues long. Trimming cost V 3 bases and J 3 bases, with 17 bases left between them. The CDR3 nucleotides are TGTGCCAGTAGTATGCAGGCCCCAGACTGGGACACCGGGGAGCTGTTTTTT. This gives the protein CASSMQAPDWDTGELFF.

This chain uses TRBV19 with TRBJ2-1; D is perhaps TRBD2 (5 bases). Germline CDR1 reads LNHDA; CDR2 reads SQIVND (reference sequence). The length of the CDR3 is 15 residues. Trimming cost V 5 bases and J 0 bases, with 11 bases left between them. The CDR3 region has the DNA TGTGCCAGTAGTTTCCCAGACTACTCCTACAATGAGCAGTTCTTC. This encodes CASSFPDYSYNEQFF.

In its sample, this clone was seen a few times. This chain joins TRBV6-8 and TRBJ1-6, with D possibly TRBD1 on 6 matching bases. Trimming took 4 bases from V and 4 from J, leaving 11 bases between them. This CDR3 is 15 amino acids long. Germline V gene lookup returns CDR1 MNHGY and CDR2 SAAAGT. The CDR3 region is CASSLSGAYNSPLHF. The CDR3 DNA reads TGTGCCAGCAGTTTATCAGGGGCTTATAATTCACCCCTCCACTTT.

This clone was detected a few times. V gene TRBV18 combines with J gene TRBJ2-2; D is ambiguous. CDR1 is KGHSH and CDR2 is LQKENI in the germline V gene. There are 13 residues in the CDR3. Trimming stripped 1 base from V and 4 bases from J, with 4 bases between. DNA of the CDR3: TGTGCCAGCTCACCACTAATCACCGGGGAGCTGTTTTTT. Its protein is CASSPLITGELFF.

This clone was recorded a few times. J is TRBJ2-3 and V is TRBV11-3; 13 nucleotides align to TRBD2. CDR1 SGHNT and CDR2 YENEEA come from the germline V gene. The ends lost 5 bases at V and 1 base at J; junction bases unmatched: 3. The CDR3 is 16 residues long. The CDR3 DNA reads as TGTGCCAGCAGCGTAGGACTAGCGGGGGGCACAGATACGCAGTATTTT. This gives the protein CASSVGLAGGTDTQYF.

This clone was seen a few times. The chain couples TRBV19 to TRBJ1-1, with D perhaps TRBD1 (6 bases). Germline CDR1 and CDR2: LNHDA and SQIVND (reference sequence). Between the trimmed V and J ends, which lost 2 bases and 6 bases, there was a span of 10 bases. This CDR3 is built from 13 residues. CDR3 region: CASSIPGASEAFF. DNA for the CDR3: TGTGCCAGTAGTATACCAGGGGCCTCTGAAGCTTTCTTT.

V and J are TRBV18 and TRBJ2-7; weak D call: TRBD1 (6 bases). The V gene lost 3 bases and the J gene lost 4 bases, with 10 bases spanning the gap. CDR3 size: 13 residues. Germline V lookup: CDR1 KGHSH, CDR2 LQKENI. Here the CDR3 DNA reads TGTGCCAGCTCACCCGGACAGATGTACGAGCAGTACTTC. Its protein product is CASSPGQMYEQYF.

This chain joins TRBV5-1 and TRBJ2-3; 9 bases line up with TRBD2. Germline V CDR1 and CDR2: SGHRS, YFSETQ. The V segment lost 0 bases and the J segment 3 bases; nucleotides outside the gene matches: 5. CDR3 length equals 16 residues. CDR3 sequence (DNA): TGCGCCAGCAGCTTGGTCCCGGCGGGGGGGACAGATACGCAGTATTTT. Translated, it gives CASSLVPAGGTDTQYF.

The chain has TRBV6-8 and TRBJ2-1; TRBD2 agrees at 7 bases. This CDR3 has 14 residues. Per the germline V gene, CDR1 is MNHGY and CDR2 is SAAAGT. V shed 10 bases and J 9 bases; nucleotides not matched to a gene: 15. CDR3 in amino acids: CAIILANGDGEQFF. The CDR3 DNA reads TGTGCCATCATACTAGCGAACGGGGATGGTGAGCAGTTCTTC.

This sequence joins TRBV28 and TRBJ2-2; the D gene is possibly TRBD2 (5 bases). The CDR3 has 12 residues. Germline CDR1 and CDR2: MDHEN and SYDVKM. Trimming took 6 bases from V and 13 from J, leaving 15 bases between them. CDR3 in DNA: TGTGCCAGCAGACATGTGGGCGAGGGGCTGTTTTTT. Residues: CASRHVGEGLFF. The full variable domain, with the rest looked up from reference TRBV28 and TRBJ2-2, is DVKVTQSSRYLVKRTGEKVFLECVQDMDHENMFWYRQDPGLGLRLIYFSYDVKMKEKGDIPEGYSVSREKKERFSLILESASTNQTSMYLCASRHVGEGLFFGEGSRLTVL.

The chain has TRBV19 and TRBJ2-7; the D gene is possibly TRBD2 (6 bases). The V gene lost 3 bases and the J gene lost 2 bases, with 14 bases spanning the gap. The length of the CDR3 is 15 residues. Per the germline V gene, CDR1 is LNHDA and CDR2 is SQIVND (reference sequence). CDR3 loop: CASSIGGEFPYEQYF. CDR3 nucleotide sequence: TGTGCCAGTAGTATCGGCGGGGAATTTCCCTACGAGCAGTACTTC.

The J gene is TRBJ2-5, the V gene TRBV19; 15 nucleotides align to TRBD2. The germline V gene encodes CDR1 LNHDA and CDR2 SQIVND (reference sequence). V was pared by 4 bases and J by 3 bases, with 3 bases of the junction left unmatched. The CDR3 runs 16 residues. The chain's CDR3 is CASSRTSGGAKETQYF. For the CDR3, the DNA is TGTGCCAGTAGTAGGACTAGCGGGGGGGCCAAAGAGACCCAGTACTTC.

V usage is TRBV14 and J usage is TRBJ2-5; D is unresolved. Germline V gene data show CDR1 as SGHDN and CDR2 as FVKESK. The CDR3 has 16 residues. Trimming stripped 2 bases from V and 3 bases from J, with 16 bases between. CDR3 DNA sequence: TGTGCCAGCAGCCAAAATCTCTGGTACACAGAAGAGACCCAGTACTTC. Translating gives CASSQNLWYTEETQYF.

V is TRBV18 and J is TRBJ2-7, with D unresolved. The CDR3 totals 12 residues. V lost 3 bases and J lost 3, with 6 bases in between. Germline V lookup: CDR1 KGHSH, CDR2 LQKENI. The CDR3 sequence: CASSPSLYEQYF. The CDR3 DNA reads as TGTGCCAGCTCACCTTCCCTCTACGAGCAGTACTTC.

V gene TRBV11-3 combines with J gene TRBJ2-7; D might be TRBD1 (5 bases). This CDR3 spans 14 amino acids. Germline V gives CDR1 SGHNT, CDR2 YENEEA. The V gene lost 6 bases and the J gene lost 5 bases, with 17 bases spanning the gap. The CDR3 DNA is TGTGCCAGCAGTCCGGTGGGGCCAAGGCACGAGCAGTACTTC. It codes for CASSPVGPRHEQYF.

The J gene is TRBJ2-2, the V gene TRBV28; a possible D gene is TRBD2 (5 bases). In germline, CDR1 is MDHEN, CDR2 SYDVKM. V was shortened by 1 base and J by 4 bases, with 10 bases between the two germline ends. The CDR3 loop spans 15 amino acids. The CDR3 DNA sequence: TGTGCCAGCAGTTTATTCCCCGAGGGCACCGGGGAGCTGTTTTTT. It encodes CASSLFPEGTGELFF.

The chain carries TRBV12-5 and TRBJ2-3, with a possible D match to TRBD2 (5 bases). From germline, CDR1 is LGHNT and CDR2 FRNRAP. This CDR3 contains 14 residues. CDR3: CASTIGRHGETQYF. CDR3 sequence (DNA): TGTGCCAGCACTATTGGACGGCACGGGGAGACGCAGTATTTT.

This clone was seen more than once but under ten times. The CDR3 region is CASSDRQGGGAFF. The CDR3 DNA is TGTGCCAGCAGTGATCGACAGGGTGGAGGGGCTTTCTTT. This chain links TRBV6-8 with TRBJ1-1; TRBD1 aligns across 7 bases. This CDR3 has 13 amino acids. Trimming cost V 5 bases and J 11 bases; bases outside gene matches: 11. CDR1 is MNHGY, CDR2 SAAAGT, per germline.